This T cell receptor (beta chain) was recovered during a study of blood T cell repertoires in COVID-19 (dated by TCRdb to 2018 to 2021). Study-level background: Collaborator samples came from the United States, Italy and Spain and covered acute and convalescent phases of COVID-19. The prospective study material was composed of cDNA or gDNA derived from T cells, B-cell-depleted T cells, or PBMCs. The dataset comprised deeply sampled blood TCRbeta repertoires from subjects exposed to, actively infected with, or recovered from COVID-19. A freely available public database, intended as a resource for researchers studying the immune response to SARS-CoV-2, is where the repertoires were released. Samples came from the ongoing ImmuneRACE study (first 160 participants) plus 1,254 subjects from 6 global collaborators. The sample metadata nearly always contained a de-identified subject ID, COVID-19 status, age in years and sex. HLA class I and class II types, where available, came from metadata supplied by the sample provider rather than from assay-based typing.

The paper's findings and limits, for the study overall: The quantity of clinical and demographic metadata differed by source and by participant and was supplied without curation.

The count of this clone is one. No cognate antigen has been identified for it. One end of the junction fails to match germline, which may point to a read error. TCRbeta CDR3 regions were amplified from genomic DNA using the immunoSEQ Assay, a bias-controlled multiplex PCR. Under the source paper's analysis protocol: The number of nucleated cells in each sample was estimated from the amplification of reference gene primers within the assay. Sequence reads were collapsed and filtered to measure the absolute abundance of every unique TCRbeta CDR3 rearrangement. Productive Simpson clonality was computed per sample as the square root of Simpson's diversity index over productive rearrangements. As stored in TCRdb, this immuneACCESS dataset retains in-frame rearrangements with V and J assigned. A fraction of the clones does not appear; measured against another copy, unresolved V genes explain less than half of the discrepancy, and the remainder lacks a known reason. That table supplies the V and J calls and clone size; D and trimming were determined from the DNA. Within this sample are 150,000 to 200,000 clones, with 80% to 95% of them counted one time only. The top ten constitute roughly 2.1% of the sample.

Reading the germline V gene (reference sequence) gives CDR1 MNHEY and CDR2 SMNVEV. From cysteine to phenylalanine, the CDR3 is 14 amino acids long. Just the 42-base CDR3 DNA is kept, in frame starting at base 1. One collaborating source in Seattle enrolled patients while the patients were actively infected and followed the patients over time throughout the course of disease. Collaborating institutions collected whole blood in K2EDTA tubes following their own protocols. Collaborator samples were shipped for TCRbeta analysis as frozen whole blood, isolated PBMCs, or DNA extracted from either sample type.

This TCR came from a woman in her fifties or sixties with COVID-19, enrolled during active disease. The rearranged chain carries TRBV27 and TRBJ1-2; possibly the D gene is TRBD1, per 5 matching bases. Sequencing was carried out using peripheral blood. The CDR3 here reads CAGRPLDTFNGYTF. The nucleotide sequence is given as TGTGCCGGCAGGCCCCTGGACACCTTCAATGGCTACACCTTC.